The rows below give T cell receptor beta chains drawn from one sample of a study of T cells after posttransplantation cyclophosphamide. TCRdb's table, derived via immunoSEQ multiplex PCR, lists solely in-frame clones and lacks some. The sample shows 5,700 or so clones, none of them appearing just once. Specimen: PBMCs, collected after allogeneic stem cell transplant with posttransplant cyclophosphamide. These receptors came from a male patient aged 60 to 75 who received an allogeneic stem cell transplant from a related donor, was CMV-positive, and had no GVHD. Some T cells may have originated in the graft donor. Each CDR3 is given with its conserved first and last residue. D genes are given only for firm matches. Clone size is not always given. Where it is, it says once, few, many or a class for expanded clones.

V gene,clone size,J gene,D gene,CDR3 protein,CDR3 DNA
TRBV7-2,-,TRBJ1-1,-,CASSLWADETEAFF,TGTGCCAGCAGCTTATGGGCTGACGAGACTGAAGCTTTCTTT
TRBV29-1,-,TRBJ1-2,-,CSVESGSERYTF,TGCAGCGTTGAGTCAGGCTCCGAGCGCTACACCTTC
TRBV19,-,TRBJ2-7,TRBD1,CASCNFGQGHEQYF,TGTGCCAGTTGCAACTTCGGACAGGGACACGAGCAGTACTTC
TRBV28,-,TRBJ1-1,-,CASTIGVGEAFF,TGTGCCAGCACCATCGGTGTTGGTGAAGCTTTCTTT
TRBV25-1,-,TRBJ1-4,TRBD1,CASSLTGRLATNEKLFF,TGTGCCAGCAGCCTGACAGGGCGGCTGGCAACTAATGAAAAACTGTTTTTT
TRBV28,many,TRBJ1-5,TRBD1,CASQGAGHSNQPQHF,TGTGCCAGCCAGGGGGCTGGGCATAGCAATCAGCCCCAGCATTTT
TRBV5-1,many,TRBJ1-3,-,CASSLVVGNTIYF,TGCGCCAGCAGCTTGGTAGTCGGAAACACCATATATTTT
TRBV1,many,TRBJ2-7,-,CTSSHPQDRCYEQYF,TGCACCAGCAGCCACCCCCAGGACAGGTGCTACGAGCAGTACTTC
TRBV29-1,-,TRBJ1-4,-,CSVEEMRSSNEKLFF,TGCAGCGTTGAAGAGATGAGGTCGTCTAATGAAAAACTGTTTTTT
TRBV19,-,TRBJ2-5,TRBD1,CARMSRDRVFREQYF,TGTGCCAGAATGAGCCGGGACAGGGTTTTTCGGGAGCAGTACTTC
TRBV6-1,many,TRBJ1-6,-,CASSQGFGVNSPLHF,TGTGCCAGCAGCCAAGGGTTCGGGGTTAATTCACCCCTCCACTTT
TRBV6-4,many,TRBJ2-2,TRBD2,CASSRLAGGVKLNTGELFF,TGTGCCAGCAGCCGACTAGCGGGGGGCGTTAAACTGAACACCGGGGAGCTGTTTTTT
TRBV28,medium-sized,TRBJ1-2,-,CASSPGYGYTF,TGTGCCAGCAGTCCAGGGTACGGCTACACCTTC
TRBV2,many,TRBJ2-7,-,CASSRYEQYF,TGTGCCAGTTCGAGGTACGAGCAGTACTTC
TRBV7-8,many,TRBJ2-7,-,CASSLLQPNSYEQYF,TGTGCCAGCAGCTTATTACAGCCTAACTCCTACGAGCAGTACTTC
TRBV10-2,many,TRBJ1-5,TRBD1,CASSGPTGFRGNQPQHF,TGCGCCAGCAGTGGACCGACAGGGTTTCGGGGCAATCAGCCCCAGCATTTT
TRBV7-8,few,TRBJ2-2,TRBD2,CASSFLAGGTGELFF,TGTGCCAGCAGCTTCCTAGCGGGAGGAACCGGGGAGCTGTTTTTT
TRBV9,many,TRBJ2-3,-,CASSRSTDTQYF,TGTGCCAGCAGCCGTAGCACAGATACGCAGTATTTT
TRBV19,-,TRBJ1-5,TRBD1,CASRGGQGGNQPQHF,TGTGCCAGTAGAGGGGGACAGGGAGGCAATCAGCCCCAGCATTTT
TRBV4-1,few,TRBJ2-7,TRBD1,CASSQGRGGQGAREQYF,TGCGCCAGCAGCCAAGGAAGGGGGGGACAGGGGGCGCGGGAGCAGTACTTC
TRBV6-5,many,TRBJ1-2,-,CASSLGRGSNYGYTF,TGTGCCAGCAGTCTCGGACGAGGGTCCAACTATGGCTACACCTTC
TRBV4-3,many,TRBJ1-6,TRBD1,CASSQDSSGTGNSPLHF,TGCGCCAGCAGCCAAGATAGTTCGGGGACAGGGAATTCACCCCTCCACTTT